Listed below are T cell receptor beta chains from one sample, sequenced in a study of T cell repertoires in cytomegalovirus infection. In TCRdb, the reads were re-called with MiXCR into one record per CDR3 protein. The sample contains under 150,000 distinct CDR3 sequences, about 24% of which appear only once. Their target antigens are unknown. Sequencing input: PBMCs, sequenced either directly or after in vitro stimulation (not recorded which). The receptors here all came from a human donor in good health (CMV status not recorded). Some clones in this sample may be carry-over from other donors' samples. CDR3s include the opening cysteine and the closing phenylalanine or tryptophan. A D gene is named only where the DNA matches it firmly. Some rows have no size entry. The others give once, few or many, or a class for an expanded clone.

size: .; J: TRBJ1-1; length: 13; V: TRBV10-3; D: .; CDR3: CAIRRDMNTEAFF; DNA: TGTGCCATCAGACGGGACATGAACACTGAAGCTTTCTTT
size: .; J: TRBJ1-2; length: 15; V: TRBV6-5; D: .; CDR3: CASSYLSSLFYGYTF; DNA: TGTGCCAGCAGTTACTTATCCAGCCTCTTCTATGGCTACACCTTC
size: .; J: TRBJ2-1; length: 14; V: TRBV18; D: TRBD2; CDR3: CASSPVLADDEQFF; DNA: TGTGCCAGCTCACCAGTACTAGCGGATGATGAGCAGTTCTTC
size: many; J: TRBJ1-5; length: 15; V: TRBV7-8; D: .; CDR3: CASSLRRDSNQPQHF; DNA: TGTGCCAGCAGCTTAAGACGGGATAGCAATCAGCCCCAGCATTTT
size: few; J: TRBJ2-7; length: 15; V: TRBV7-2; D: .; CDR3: CASSLGQGTTYEQYF; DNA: TGTGCCAGCAGCTTAGGCCAGGGCACAACCTACGAGCAGTACTTC
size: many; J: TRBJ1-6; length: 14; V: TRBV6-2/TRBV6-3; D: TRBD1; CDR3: CASRPRNRGSPLHF; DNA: TGTGCCAGCAGACCCCGGAACAGGGGATCACCCCTCCACTTT
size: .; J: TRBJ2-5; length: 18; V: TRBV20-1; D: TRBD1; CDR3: CSARDSTRQGASQETQYF; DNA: TGCAGTGCTAGAGATTCCACACGACAGGGGGCGTCCCAAGAGACCCAGTACTTC
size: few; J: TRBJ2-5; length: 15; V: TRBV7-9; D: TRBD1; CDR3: CASTGTGYPGETQYF; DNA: TGTGCCAGCACCGGGACAGGCTACCCGGGGGAGACCCAGTACTTC
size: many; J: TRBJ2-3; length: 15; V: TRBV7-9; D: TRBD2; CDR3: CASSRTSGSTDTQYF; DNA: TGTGCCAGCAGCAGGACTAGCGGGAGCACAGATACGCAGTATTTT
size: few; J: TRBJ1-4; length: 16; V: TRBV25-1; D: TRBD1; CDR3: CASSEDWTGTLGKLFF; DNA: TGTGCCAGCAGTGAAGACTGGACAGGGACTCTCGGAAAGCTGTTTTTT
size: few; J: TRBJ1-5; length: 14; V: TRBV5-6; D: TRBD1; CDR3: CASSQTGVEQPQHF; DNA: TGTGCCAGCAGCCAAACAGGGGTAGAACAGCCCCAGCATTTT
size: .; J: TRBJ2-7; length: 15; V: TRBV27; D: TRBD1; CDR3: CASRPGTGGVHEQYF; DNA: TGTGCCAGCAGACCCGGGACAGGGGGAGTCCACGAGCAGTACTTC
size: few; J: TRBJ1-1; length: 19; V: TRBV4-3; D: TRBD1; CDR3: CASSHQPTGPEKSFTEAFF; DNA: TGCGCCAGCAGCCACCAACCGACAGGGCCCGAAAAAAGCTTCACTGAAGCTTTCTTT
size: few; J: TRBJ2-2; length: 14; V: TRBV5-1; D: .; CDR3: CASSLTGATGELFF; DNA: TGCGCCAGCAGCTTAACGGGAGCCACCGGGGAGCTGTTTTTT
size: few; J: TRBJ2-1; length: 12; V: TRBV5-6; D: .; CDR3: CASSLSQFGQFF; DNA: TGTGCCAGCAGCTTGTCCCAGTTCGGGCAGTTCTTC
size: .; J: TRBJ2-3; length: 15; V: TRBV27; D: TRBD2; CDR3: CASSFLASGGDTQYF; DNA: TGTGCCAGCAGTTTCCTGGCTAGCGGGGGAGATACGCAGTATTTT
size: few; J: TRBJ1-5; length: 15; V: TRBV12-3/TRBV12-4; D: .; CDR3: CASRGTGPDNQPQHF; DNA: TGTGCCAGCAGAGGTACAGGGCCCGACAATCAGCCCCAGCATTTT
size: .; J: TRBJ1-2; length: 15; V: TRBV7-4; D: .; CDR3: CASSLGFTEYYGYTF; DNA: TGTGCCAGCAGCTTAGGATTCACAGAGTACTATGGCTACACCTTC
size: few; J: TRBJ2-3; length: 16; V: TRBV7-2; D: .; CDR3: CASSLARGGRTDTQYF; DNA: TGTGCCAGCAGCTTAGCGCGAGGGGGTCGCACAGATACGCAGTATTTT
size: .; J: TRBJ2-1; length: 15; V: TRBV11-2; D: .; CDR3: CASSFGVADLNEQFF; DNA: TGTGCCAGCAGCTTCGGGGTAGCGGACCTCAATGAGCAGTTCTTC
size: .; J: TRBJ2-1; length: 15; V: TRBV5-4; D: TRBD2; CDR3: CASSPGLAGVIEQFF; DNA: TGTGCCAGCAGCCCCGGACTAGCGGGAGTGATTGAGCAGTTCTTC
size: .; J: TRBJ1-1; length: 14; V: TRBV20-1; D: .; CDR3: CSAPPPHMNTEAFF; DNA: TGCAGTGCTCCCCCTCCGCACATGAACACTGAAGCTTTCTTT
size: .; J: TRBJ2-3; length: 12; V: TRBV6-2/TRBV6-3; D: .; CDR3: CASRDVGDTQYF; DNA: TGTGCCAGCCGTGATGTCGGGGATACGCAGTATTTT
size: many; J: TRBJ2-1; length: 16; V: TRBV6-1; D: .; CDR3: CASSLKAGPRVSEQFF; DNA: TGTGCCAGCAGTTTAAAGGCGGGACCTCGTGTTAGTGAGCAGTTCTTC
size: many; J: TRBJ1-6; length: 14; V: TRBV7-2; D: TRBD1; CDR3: CASSPGTGHSPLHF; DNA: TGTGCCAGCAGCCCCGGGACAGGGCATTCACCCCTCCACTTT
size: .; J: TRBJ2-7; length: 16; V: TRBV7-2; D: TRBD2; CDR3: CASSLVSGRTPYEQYF; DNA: TGTGCCAGCAGCTTAGTTAGCGGGAGAACCCCCTACGAGCAGTACTTC
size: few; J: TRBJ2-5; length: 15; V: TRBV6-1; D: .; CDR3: CASASQGSPGETQYF; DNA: TGTGCCAGCGCTTCGCAGGGTTCGCCGGGGGAGACCCAGTACTTC
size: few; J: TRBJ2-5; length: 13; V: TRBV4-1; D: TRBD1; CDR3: CASRRTGSETQYF; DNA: TGCGCCAGCAGACGGACAGGGTCGGAGACCCAGTACTTC
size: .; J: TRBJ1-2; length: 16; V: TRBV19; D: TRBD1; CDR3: CASTILGQGRNYGYTF; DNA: TGTGCCAGCACCATCCTAGGACAGGGGAGGAACTATGGCTACACCTTC
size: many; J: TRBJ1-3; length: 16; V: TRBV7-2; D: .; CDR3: CASSFLSGDPGNTIYF; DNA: TGTGCCAGCAGCTTCCTTTCGGGGGATCCTGGAAACACCATATATTTT
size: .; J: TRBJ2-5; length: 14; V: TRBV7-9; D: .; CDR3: CASSLWGQIETQYF; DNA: TGTGCCAGCAGCTTATGGGGGCAAATCGAGACCCAGTACTTC
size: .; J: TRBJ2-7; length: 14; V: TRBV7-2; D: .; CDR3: CASSLERITYEQYF; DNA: TGTGCCAGCAGCTTGGAGAGGATCACCTACGAGCAGTACTTC
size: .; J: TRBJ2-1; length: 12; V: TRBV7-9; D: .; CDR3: CATREGEYEQFF; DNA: TGTGCCACGCGAGAAGGGGAGTATGAGCAGTTCTTC
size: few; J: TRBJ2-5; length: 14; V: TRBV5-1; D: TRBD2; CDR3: CASKAGMVGETQYF; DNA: TGCGCCAGCAAAGCGGGAATGGTCGGGGAGACCCAGTACTTC
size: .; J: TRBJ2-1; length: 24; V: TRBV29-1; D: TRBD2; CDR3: CSVEPPLGVRPGTSGLTSYNEQFF; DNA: TGCAGCGTTGAACCACCCCTCGGGGTTAGGCCGGGGACTAGTGGGTTAACGTCCTACAATGAGCAGTTCTTC
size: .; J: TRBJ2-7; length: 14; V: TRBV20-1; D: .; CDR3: CSAKPPGLSYEQYF; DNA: TGCAGTGCTAAACCTCCGGGACTTTCCTACGAGCAGTACTTC
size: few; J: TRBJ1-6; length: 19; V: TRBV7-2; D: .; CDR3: CASSLDAGTVNSYNSPLHF; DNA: TGTGCCAGCAGCTTAGACGCCGGGACCGTAAACTCCTATAATTCACCCCTCCACTTT
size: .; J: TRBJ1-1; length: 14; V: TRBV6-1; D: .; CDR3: CASRPTFMNTEAFF; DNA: TGTGCCAGCAGACCGACTTTCATGAACACTGAAGCTTTCTTT
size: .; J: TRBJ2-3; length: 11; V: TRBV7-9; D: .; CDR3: CASRIGDTQYF; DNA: TGTGCCAGCAGGATCGGTGATACGCAGTATTTT
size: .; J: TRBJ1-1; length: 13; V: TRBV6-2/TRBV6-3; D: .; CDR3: CASSSLGDTEAFF; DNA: TGTGCCAGCAGTTCCCTCGGAGACACTGAAGCTTTCTTT
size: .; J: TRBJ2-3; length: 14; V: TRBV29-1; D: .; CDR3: CSVEMTVGTDTQYF; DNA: TGCAGCGTTGAAATGACCGTTGGCACAGATACGCAGTATTTT
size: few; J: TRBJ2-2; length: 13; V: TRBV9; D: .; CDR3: CASSGRNTGELFF; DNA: TGTGCCAGCAGCGGAAGGAACACCGGGGAGCTGTTTTTT
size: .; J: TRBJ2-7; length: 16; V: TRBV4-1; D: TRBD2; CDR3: CASSLSGTSGIGEQYF; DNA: TGCGCCAGCAGCCTATCCGGGACTAGCGGGATCGGGGAGCAGTACTTC
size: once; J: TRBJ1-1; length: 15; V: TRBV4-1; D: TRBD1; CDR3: CASSQRNRGPTEAFF; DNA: TGCGCCAGCAGCCAGAGAAACAGGGGGCCCACTGAAGCTTTCTTT
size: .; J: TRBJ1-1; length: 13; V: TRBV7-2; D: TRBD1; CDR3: CASSLGQGRLAFF; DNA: TGTGCCAGCAGCTTAGGACAGGGGAGGCTGGCTTTCTTT
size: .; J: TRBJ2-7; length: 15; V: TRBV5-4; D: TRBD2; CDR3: CASSLGAGGPYEQYF; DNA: TGTGCCAGCAGCTTGGGGGCGGGAGGGCCTTACGAGCAGTACTTC
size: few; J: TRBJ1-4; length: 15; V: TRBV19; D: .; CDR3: CASTNPREGGEKLFF; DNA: TGTGCCAGTACCAACCCAAGAGAGGGCGGTGAAAAACTGTTTTTT
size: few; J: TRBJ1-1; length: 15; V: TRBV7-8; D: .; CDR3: CASRRARTMNTEAFF; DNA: TGTGCCAGCCGGAGGGCCAGGACGATGAACACTGAAGCTTTCTTT
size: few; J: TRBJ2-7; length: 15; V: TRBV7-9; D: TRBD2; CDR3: CASSSGRGRTNEQYF; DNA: TGTGCCAGCAGCTCCGGACGCGGGAGGACAAACGAGCAGTACTTC
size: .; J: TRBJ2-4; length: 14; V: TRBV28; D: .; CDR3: CASSLITTKNIQYF; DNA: TGTGCCAGCAGTTTAATAACAACCAAAAACATTCAGTACTTC
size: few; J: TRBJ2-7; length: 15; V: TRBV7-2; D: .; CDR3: CASSLTRPGRAEQYF; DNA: TGTGCCAGCAGCTTAACCCGGCCAGGGCGCGCCGAGCAGTACTTC
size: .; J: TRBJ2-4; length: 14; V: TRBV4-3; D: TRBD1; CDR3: CASSHGQGENIQYF; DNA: TGCGCCAGCAGCCACGGACAGGGGGAAAACATTCAGTACTTC
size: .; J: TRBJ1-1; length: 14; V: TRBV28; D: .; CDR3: CASSLGGADTEAFF; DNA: TGTGCCAGCAGTTTAGGGGGGGCTGACACTGAAGCTTTCTTT
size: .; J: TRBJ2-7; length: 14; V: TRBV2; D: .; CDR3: CASSGGRGFYEQYF; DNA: TGTGCCAGCAGTGGTGGCAGGGGATTCTACGAGCAGTACTTC